Listed below are T cell receptor beta chains from one sample, sequenced in a study of blood T cell repertoires in COVID-19. Data came from immunoSEQ multiplex PCR; TCRdb stores just in-frame clones and leaves some out. This sample has tens of thousands of clones, with approximately 84% found just once. The sequenced material came from peripheral blood. All receptors come from a man aged 65 to 79 with active or convalescent COVID-19. CDR3s include the opening cysteine and the closing phenylalanine or tryptophan. D genes are given only for firm matches. A clone size is listed for some rows: how often the clone was seen (once, few, many), or a class if it is expanded.

j_call | v_call | d_call | clone_size | cdr3_aa | cdr3_nt
TRBJ2-2 | TRBV5-5 | NA | NA | CASRPPRNTGELFF | TGTGCCAGCAGACCTCCTAGGAACACCGGGGAGCTGTTTTTT
TRBJ2-3 | TRBV4-2 | TRBD2 | NA | CASSPRLAGVTDTQYF | TGTGCCAGCAGCCCCCGACTAGCGGGAGTTACAGATACGCAGTATTTT
TRBJ1-4 | TRBV28 | TRBD1 | NA | CASRTGATNEKLFF | TGTGCCAGCAGGACAGGGGCAACTAATGAAAAACTGTTTTTT
TRBJ1-4 | TRBV28 | TRBD1 | once | CASNARTGGGKLFF | TGTGCCAGCAACGCTAGAACAGGGGGCGGAAAACTGTTTTTT
TRBJ1-2 | TRBV19 | NA | NA | CASSHTTNYGYTF | TGTGCCAGTAGTCACACTACCAACTATGGCTACACCTTC
TRBJ2-1 | TRBV28 | NA | NA | CASSQSGSLLQFF | TGTGCCAGCAGCCAATCCGGGAGTCTGTTGCAGTTCTTC
TRBJ2-1 | TRBV5-6 | TRBD1 | NA | CASSKGTGGYNEQFF | TGTGCCAGCAGCAAGGGTACAGGGGGATACAATGAGCAGTTCTTC
TRBJ2-2 | TRBV18 | TRBD1 | NA | CASSLRQGDTGELFF | TGTGCCAGCTCACTGAGACAGGGGGACACCGGGGAGCTGTTTTTT
TRBJ2-7 | TRBV6-6 | NA | few | CASSFQGGEQYF | TGTGCCAGCAGTTTCCAGGGCGGCGAGCAGTACTTC
TRBJ2-7 | TRBV15 | NA | NA | CATSRDPGFEQYF | TGTGCCACCAGCAGAGATCCGGGGTTCGAGCAGTACTTC
TRBJ2-6 | TRBV5-4 | NA | NA | CASSWGGPGANVLTF | TGTGCCAGCAGCTGGGGGGGCCCTGGGGCCAACGTCCTGACTTTC
TRBJ1-1 | TRBV4-1 | NA | NA | CASSQPDRNTEAFF | TGCGCCAGCAGCCAACCGGACAGGAACACTGAAGCTTTCTTT
TRBJ2-1 | TRBV29-1 | TRBD2 | NA | CSVRGGRASYNEQFF | TGCAGCGTTCGTGGCGGGAGGGCCTCCTACAATGAGCAGTTCTTC
TRBJ2-1 | TRBV10-3 | NA | NA | CAIRDSDNEQFF | TGTGCCATCAGGGACAGCGACAATGAGCAGTTCTTC
TRBJ1-2 | TRBV28 | NA | NA | CASSLAADYGYTF | TGTGCCAGCAGTTTGGCGGCGGATTATGGCTACACCTTC
TRBJ1-2 | TRBV19 | TRBD1 | NA | CASSTVWGQALYGYTF | TGTGCCAGTAGTACCGTTTGGGGACAGGCCCTCTATGGCTACACCTTC
TRBJ2-1 | TRBV19 | TRBD2 | NA | CASSLAGASNEQFF | TGTGCCAGTAGTCTAGCGGGAGCAAGCAATGAGCAGTTCTTC
TRBJ1-1 | TRBV5-1 | NA | NA | CASSLGQEAFF | TGCGCCAGCAGCTTGGGGCAAGAAGCTTTCTTT
TRBJ2-7 | TRBV29-1 | NA | NA | CSVAPQGLAYEQYF | TGCAGCGTTGCACCTCAGGGGTTGGCCTACGAGCAGTACTTC
TRBJ2-3 | TRBV9 | NA | few | CASSVLSGQGSTDTQYF | TGTGCCAGCAGCGTACTATCCGGCCAGGGGAGCACAGATACGCAGTATTTT
TRBJ2-7 | TRBV7-2 | NA | NA | CASSSAYEQYF | TGTGCCAGCAGCTCCGCGTACGAGCAGTACTTC
TRBJ1-1 | TRBV5-1 | NA | NA | CASSLTGTTEAFF | TGCGCCAGCAGCTTGACAGGGACCACTGAAGCTTTCTTT